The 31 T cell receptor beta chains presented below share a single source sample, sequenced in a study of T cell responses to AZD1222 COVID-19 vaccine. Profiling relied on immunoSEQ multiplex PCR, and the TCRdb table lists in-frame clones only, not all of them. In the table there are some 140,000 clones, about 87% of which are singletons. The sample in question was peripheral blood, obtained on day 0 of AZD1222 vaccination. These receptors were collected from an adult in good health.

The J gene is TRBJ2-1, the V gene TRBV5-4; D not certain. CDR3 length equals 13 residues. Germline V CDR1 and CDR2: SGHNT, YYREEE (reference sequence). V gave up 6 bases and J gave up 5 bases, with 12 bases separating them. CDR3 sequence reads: CASIGQRNNEQFF. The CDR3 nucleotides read TGTGCCAGCATAGGGCAGCGCAACAATGAGCAGTTCTTC.

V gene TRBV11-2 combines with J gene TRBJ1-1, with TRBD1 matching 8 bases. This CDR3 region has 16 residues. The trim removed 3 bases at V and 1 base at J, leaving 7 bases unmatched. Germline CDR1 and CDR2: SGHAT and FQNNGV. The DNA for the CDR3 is TGTGCCAGCAGCTTCACTGCGGGACAGGAGAACACTGAAGCTTTCTTT. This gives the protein CASSFTAGQENTEAFF. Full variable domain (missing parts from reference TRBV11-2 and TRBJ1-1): EAGVAQSPRYKIIEKRQSVAFWCNPISGHATLYWYQQILGQGPKLLIQFQNNGVVDDSQLPKDRFSAERLKGVDSTLKIQPAKLEDSAVYLCASSFTAGQENTEAFFGQGTRLTVV.

CDR3 region: CAWDTGVWTEAFF. The CDR3 nucleotides are TGTGCCTGGGATACAGGGGTTTGGACTGAAGCTTTCTTT. This rearrangement joins TRBV30 to TRBJ1-1; 7 bases match TRBD1. Trimming removed 5 bases from V and 5 bases from J; junction bases left unmatched: 8. The CDR3 is made up of 13 amino acids. Germline V gene sequence: CDR1 GTSNPN, CDR2 SVGIG (reference sequence).

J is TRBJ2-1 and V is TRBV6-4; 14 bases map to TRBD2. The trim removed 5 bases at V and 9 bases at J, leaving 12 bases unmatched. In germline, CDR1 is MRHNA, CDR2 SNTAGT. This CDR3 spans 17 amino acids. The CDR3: CASSSGLAGEGGREQFF. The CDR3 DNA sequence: TGTGCCAGCAGTTCGGGACTAGCGGGAGAGGGGGGTCGTGAGCAGTTCTTC.

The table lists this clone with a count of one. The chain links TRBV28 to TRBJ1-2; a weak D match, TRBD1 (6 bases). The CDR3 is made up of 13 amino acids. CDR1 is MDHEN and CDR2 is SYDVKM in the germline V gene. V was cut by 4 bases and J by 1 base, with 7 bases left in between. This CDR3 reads CASSSQGNYGYTF. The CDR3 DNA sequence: TGTGCCAGCAGTTCACAGGGTAACTATGGCTACACCTTC.

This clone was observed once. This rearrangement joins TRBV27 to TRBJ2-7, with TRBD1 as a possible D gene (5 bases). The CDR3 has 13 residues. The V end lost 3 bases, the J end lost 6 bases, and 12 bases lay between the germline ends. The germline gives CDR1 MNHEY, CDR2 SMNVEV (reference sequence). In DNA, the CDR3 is TGTGCCAGCAGTTTGTCAACTCAGGGCGAGCAGTACTTC. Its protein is CASSLSTQGEQYF.

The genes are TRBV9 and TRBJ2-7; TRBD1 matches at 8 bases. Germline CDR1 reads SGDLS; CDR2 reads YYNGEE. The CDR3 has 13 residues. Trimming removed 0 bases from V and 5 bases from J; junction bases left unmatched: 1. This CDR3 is CASSVAGGNEQYF. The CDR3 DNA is TGTGCCAGCAGCGTAGCAGGGGGCAACGAGCAGTACTTC.

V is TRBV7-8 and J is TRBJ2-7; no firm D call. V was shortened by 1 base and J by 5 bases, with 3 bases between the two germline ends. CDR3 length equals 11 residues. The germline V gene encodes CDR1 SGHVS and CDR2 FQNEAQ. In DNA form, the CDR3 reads TGTGCCAGCAGCTTAGAAAACGAGCAGTACTTC. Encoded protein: CASSLENEQYF.

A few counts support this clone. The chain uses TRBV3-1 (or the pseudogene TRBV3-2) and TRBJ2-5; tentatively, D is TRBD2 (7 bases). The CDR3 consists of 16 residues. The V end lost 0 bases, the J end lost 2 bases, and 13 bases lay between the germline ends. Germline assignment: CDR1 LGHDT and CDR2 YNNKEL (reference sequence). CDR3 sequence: CASSQDMGGGQETQYF. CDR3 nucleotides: TGTGCCAGCAGCCAAGATATGGGAGGGGGACAAGAGACCCAGTACTTC.

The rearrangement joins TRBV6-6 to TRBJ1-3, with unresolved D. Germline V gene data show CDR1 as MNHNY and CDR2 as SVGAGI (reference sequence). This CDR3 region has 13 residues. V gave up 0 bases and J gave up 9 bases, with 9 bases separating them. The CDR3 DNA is TGTGCCAGCAGTTACTCCCCCCCAGGCACCATATATTTT. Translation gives CASSYSPPGTIYF.

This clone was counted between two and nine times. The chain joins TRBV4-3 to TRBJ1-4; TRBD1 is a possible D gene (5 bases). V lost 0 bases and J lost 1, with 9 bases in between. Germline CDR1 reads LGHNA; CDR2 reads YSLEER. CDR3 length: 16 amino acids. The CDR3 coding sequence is TGCGCCAGCAGCCAAGATCGAGGGGTAACTAATGAAAAACTGTTTTTT. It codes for CASSQDRGVTNEKLFF.

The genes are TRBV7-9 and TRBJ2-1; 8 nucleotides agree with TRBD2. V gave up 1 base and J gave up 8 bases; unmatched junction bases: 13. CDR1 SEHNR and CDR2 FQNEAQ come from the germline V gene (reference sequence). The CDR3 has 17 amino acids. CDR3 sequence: CASSLVLTSGSLDEQFF. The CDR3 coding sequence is TGTGCCAGCAGCTTAGTTCTTACTAGCGGATCCTTGGATGAGCAGTTCTTC.

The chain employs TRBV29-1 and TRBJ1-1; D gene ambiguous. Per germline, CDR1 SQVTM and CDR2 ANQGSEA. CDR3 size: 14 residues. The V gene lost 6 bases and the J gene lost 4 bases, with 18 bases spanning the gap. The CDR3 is CSVPGGNQATEAFF. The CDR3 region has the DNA TGCAGCGTCCCGGGAGGGAATCAGGCCACTGAAGCTTTCTTT.

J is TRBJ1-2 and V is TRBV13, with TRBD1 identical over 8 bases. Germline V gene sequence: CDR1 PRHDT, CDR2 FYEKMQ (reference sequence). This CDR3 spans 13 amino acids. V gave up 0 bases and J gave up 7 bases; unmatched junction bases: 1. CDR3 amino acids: CASSLGQGVGYTF. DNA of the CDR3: TGTGCCAGCAGCTTAGGACAGGGGGTTGGCTACACCTTC.

This chain's CDR3 is CASSGGSGRARPEQYF. CDR3 DNA sequence: TGTGCCAGCAGCGGTGGTAGCGGGAGGGCCAGACCCGAGCAGTACTTC. The chain carries TRBV5-4 and TRBJ2-7, with TRBD2 matching over 11 bases. Germline V CDR1 and CDR2: SGHNT, YYREEE (reference sequence). The CDR3 contains 16 residues. The junction had 12 bases not matched to a gene; V was cut back by 4 bases and J by 6 bases.

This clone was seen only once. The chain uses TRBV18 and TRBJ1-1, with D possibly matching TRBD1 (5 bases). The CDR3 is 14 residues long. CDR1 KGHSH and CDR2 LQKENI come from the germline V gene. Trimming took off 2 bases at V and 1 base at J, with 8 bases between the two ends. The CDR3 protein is CASSPVRGNTEAFF. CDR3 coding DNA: TGTGCCAGCTCACCAGTAAGGGGGAACACTGAAGCTTTCTTT. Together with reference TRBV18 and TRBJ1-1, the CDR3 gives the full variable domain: NAGVMQNPRHLVRRRGQEARLRCSPMKGHSHVYWYRQLPEEGLKFMVYLQKENIIDESGMPKERFSAEFPKEGPSILRIQQVVRGDSAAYFCASSPVRGNTEAFFGQGTRLTVV.

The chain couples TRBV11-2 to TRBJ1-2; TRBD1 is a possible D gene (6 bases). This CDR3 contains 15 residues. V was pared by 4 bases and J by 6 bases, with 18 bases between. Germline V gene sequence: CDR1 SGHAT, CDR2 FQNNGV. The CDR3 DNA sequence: TGTGCCAGCAGCTCGGGACAAGGGGAGTCTCATGGCTACACCTTC. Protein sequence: CASSSGQGESHGYTF.

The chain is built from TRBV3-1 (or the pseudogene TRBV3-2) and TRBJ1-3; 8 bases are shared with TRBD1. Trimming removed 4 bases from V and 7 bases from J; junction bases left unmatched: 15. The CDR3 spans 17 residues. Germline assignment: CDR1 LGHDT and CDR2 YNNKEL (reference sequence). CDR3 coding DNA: TGTGCCAGCAGCCCCGTCGGACAGGGAAGGATTCAGAACACCATATATTTT. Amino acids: CASSPVGQGRIQNTIYF.

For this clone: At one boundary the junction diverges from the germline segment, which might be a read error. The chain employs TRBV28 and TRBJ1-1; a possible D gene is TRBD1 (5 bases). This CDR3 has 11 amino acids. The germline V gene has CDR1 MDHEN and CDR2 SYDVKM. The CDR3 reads CASSLYSSTDF. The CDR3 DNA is TGTGCCAGCAGTTTATATAGCTCGACAGATTTT.

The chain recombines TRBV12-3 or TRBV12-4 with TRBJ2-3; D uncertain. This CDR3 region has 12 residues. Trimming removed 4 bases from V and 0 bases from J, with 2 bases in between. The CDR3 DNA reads TGTGCCAGCAGTTCAAGCACAGATACGCAGTATTTT. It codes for CASSSSTDTQYF.

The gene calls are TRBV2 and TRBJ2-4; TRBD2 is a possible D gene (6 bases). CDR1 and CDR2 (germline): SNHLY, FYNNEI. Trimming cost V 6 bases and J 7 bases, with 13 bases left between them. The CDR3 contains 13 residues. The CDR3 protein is CASRLTGTNIQYF. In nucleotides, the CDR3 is TGTGCCAGCAGACTAACCGGGACTAACATTCAGTACTTC.

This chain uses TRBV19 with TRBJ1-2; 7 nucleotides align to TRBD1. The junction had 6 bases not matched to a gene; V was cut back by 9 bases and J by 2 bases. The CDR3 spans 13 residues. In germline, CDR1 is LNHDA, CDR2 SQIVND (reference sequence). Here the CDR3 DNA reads TGTGCCAGCGAACCGGGACAGAACTATGGCTACACCTTC. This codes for CASEPGQNYGYTF.

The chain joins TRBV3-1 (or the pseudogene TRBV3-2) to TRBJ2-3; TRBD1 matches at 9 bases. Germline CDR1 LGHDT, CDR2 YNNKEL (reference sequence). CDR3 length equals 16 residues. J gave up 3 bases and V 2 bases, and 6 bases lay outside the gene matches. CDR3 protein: CASSQHRDRETDTQYF. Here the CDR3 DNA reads TGTGCCAGCAGCCAACACCGGGACAGGGAAACAGATACGCAGTATTTT.

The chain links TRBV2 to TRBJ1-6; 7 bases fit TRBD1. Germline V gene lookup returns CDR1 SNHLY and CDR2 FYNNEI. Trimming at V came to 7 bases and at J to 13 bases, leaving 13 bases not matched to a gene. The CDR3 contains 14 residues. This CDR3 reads CASISGQPSGPLHF. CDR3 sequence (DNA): TGTGCCAGCATTTCGGGACAGCCGTCGGGTCCCCTCCACTTT.

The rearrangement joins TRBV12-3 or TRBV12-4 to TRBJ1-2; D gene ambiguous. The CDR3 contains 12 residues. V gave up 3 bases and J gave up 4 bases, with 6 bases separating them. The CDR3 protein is CASSLDSYGYTF. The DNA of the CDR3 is TGTGCCAGCAGTTTGGATAGCTATGGCTACACCTTC.

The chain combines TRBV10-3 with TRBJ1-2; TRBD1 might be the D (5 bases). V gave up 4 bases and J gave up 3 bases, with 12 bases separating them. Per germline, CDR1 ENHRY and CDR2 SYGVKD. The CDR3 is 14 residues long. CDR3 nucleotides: TGTGCCATCAGTGCACAGGTGAGGGACTATGGCTACACCTTC. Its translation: CAISAQVRDYGYTF.

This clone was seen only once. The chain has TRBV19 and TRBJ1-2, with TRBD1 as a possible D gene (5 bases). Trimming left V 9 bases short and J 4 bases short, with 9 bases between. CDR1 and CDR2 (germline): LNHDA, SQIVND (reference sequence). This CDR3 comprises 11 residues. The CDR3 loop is CASGTGYGYTF. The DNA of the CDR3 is TGTGCCAGCGGGACGGGCTATGGCTACACCTTC.

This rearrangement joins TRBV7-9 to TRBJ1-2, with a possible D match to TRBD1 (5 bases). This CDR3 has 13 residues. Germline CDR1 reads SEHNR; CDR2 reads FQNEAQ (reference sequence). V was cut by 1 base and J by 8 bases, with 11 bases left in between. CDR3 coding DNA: TGTGCCAGCAGCTTAGTTCAGGGACGCGGCTACACCTTC. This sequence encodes CASSLVQGRGYTF. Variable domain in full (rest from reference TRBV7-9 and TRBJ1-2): DTGVSQNPRHKITKRGQNVTFRCDPISEHNRLYWYRQTLGQGPEFLTYFQNEAQLEKSRLLSDRFSAERPKGSFSTLEIQRTEQGDSAMYLCASSLVQGRGYTFGSGTRLTVV.

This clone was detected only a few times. The CDR3 DNA reads as TGTGCCAGCAGCTTGTCTCGGACAGCTGGGACCGGGGAGCTGTTTTTT. Protein product: CASSLSRTAGTGELFF. This chain joins TRBV11-3 and TRBJ2-2; weak D call: TRBD1 (6 bases). Trimming took 3 bases from V and 5 from J, leaving 16 bases between them. The V gene's germline CDR1 is SGHNT and CDR2 YENEEA. The CDR3 loop spans 16 amino acids.

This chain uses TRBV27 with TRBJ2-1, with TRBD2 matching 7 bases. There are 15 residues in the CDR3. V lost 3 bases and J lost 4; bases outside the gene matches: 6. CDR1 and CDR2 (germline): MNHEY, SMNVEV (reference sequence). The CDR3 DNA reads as TGTGCCAGCAGTTTTAGGGGAGGGCAATACAATGAGCAGTTCTTC. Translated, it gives CASSFRGGQYNEQFF.

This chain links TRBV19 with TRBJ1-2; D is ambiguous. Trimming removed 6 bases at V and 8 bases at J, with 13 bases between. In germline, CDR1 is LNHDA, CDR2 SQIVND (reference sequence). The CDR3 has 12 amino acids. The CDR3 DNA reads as TGTGCCAGTAGAGCTACGGGGAGGGGCTACACCTTC. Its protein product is CASRATGRGYTF.